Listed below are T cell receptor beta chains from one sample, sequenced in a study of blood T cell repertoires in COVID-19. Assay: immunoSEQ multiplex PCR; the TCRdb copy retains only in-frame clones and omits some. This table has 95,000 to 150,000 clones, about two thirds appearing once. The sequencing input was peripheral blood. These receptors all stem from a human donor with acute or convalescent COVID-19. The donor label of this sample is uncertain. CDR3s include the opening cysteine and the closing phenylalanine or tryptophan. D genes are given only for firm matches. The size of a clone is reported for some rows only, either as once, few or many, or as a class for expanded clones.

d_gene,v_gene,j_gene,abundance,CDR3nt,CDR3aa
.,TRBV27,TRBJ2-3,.,TGTGCCAGCAGTTTTGGGCTCCCCACAGATACGCAGTATTTT,CASSFGLPTDTQYF
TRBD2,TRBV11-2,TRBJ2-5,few,TGTGCCAGCAGCCCCGACCGGGGGGGTGAAAGAGAGACCCAGTACTTC,CASSPDRGGERETQYF
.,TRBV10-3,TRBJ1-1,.,TGTGCCATCAGTGAGCCCCAGTGGCCCACTATGAACACTGAAGCTTTCTTT,CAISEPQWPTMNTEAFF
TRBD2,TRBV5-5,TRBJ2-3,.,TGTGCCAGCAGCTTACTAGCGGGGGGCTTCGAAGTCACAGATACGCAGTATTTT,CASSLLAGGFEVTDTQYF
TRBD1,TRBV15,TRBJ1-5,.,TGTGCCACCAGCAAAAGGACAGGTTGGGATAGCAATCAGCCCCAGCATTTT,CATSKRTGWDSNQPQHF
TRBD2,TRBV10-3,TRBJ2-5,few,TGTGCCATCAGTGAGGGGACTAGCGGGTGGGAGACCCAGTACTTC,CAISEGTSGWETQYF
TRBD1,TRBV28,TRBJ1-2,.,TGTGCCAGCAGTATAGGGACAGCCTATGGCTACACCTTC,CASSIGTAYGYTF
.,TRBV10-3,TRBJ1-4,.,TGTGCCATCAGTGCAGGGGCAACTAATGAAAAACTGTTTTTT,CAISAGATNEKLFF
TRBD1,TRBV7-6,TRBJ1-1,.,TGTGCCAGCAGCAGTTCCGGGACAGGGCGGGTGACCACTGAAGCTTTCTTT,CASSSSGTGRVTTEAFF
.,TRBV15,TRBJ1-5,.,TGTGCCACCAGCAGAGTCCGCAGGTACAATCAGCCCCAGCATTTT,CATSRVRRYNQPQHF
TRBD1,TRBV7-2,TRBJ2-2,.,TGTGCCAGCAGGCAAGGGACAGCCGGGGAGCTGTTTTTT,CASRQGTAGELFF
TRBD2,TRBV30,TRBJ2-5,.,TGTGCCTGGAGTGTACTCGTAGCGGGGGGTAGAGAGACCCAGTACTTC,CAWSVLVAGGRETQYF
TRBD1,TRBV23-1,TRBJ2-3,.,TGCGCCAGCACGGACAGGGGCACAGATACGCAGTATTTT,CASTDRGTDTQYF
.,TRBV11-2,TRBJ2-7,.,TGTGCCAGCAGCCCCCAGGGTTACGAGCAGTACTTC,CASSPQGYEQYF
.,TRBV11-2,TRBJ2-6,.,TGTGCCAGCAGCGTTGCCTATTCTGGGGCCAACGTCCTGACTTTC,CASSVAYSGANVLTF
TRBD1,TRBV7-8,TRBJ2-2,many,TGTGCCAGCAGCGCGGCGGGACAGGCGAACACCGGGGAGCTGTTTTTT,CASSAAGQANTGELFF
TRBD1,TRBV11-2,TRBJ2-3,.,TGTGCCAGCAGCTCCCATCTAACAGGGGCCGCTAGCACAGATACGCAGTATTTT,CASSSHLTGAASTDTQYF
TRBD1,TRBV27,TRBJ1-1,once,TGTGCCAACAGTCCCGGGACAGGGACCCTTGGAGCTTTCTTT,CANSPGTGTLGAFF
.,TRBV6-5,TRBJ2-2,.,TGTGCCAGCGGACGGGGAGGAACCGGGGAGCTGTTTTTT,CASGRGGTGELFF
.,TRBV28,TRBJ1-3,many,TGTGCCAGCAGCCAGAGGGTAAGCTCTGGAAACACCATATATTTT,CASSQRVSSGNTIYF
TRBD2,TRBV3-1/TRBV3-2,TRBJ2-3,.,TGTGCCAGCAGCCAAGATGGGACGGGGGGAGATACGCAGTATTTT,CASSQDGTGGDTQYF